A single TCR beta chain is shown here with its context. The CDR3 length is 16 residues. Germline trimming cut 3 bases from V and 1 base from J; bases unmatched to any gene: 12. Germline lookup yields CDR1 DFQATT and CDR2 SNEGSKA (reference sequence). This sample was taken from a study of blood T cell repertoires in COVID-19. On the study more broadly: Samples of COVID-19 (acute and convalescent) were obtained from the United States, Italy and Spain. T cells, B-cell-depleted T cells, or PBMCs provided the cDNA or gDNA that served as material.

Under the authors' procedure: Reference gene primer amplification yielded estimated nucleated cell counts. Repertoires were generated with immunoSEQ multiplex PCR, while TCRdb's copy carries only in-frame clones and drops some. The V and J calls and clone size were taken over from that table, and D and trimming were inferred from the DNA. The sample holds some 68,000 clones, 88% seen once. The chain uses TRBV20-1 and TRBJ2-7, with TRBD1 identical over 7 bases. Sequenced material: peripheral blood. The source is a human donor in a cohort sampled during active COVID-19. This CDR3 reads CSASIVTETGSYEQYF. The DNA for the CDR3 is TGCAGTGCTAGTATTGTGACCGAGACAGGGTCCTACGAGCAGTACTTC.